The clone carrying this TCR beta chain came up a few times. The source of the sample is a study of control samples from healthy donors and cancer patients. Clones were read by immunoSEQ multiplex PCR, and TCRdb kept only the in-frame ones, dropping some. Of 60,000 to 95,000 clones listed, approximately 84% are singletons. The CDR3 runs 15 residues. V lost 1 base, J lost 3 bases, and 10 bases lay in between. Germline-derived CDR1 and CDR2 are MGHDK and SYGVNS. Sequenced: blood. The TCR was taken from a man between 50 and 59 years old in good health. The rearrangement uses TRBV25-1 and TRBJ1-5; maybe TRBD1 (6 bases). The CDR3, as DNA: TGTGCCAGCAGTGAATTGGGGGGCCCCAATCAGCCCCAGCATTTT. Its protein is CASSELGGPNQPQHF.